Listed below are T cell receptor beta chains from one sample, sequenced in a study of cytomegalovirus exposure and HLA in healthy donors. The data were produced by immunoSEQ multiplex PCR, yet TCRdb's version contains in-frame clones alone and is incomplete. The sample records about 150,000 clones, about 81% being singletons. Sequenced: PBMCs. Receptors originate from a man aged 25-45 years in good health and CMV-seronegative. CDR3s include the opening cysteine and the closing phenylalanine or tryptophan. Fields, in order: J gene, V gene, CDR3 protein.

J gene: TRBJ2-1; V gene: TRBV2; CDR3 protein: CASSAGLAGIEQFF
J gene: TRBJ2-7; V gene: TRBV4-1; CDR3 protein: CASSPGLATYEQYF
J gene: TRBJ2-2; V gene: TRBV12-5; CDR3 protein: CASGPGQGYTGELFF
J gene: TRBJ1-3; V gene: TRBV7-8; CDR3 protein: CASSLSGLSGNTIYF
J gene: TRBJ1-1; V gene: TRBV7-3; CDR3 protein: CASSHQQGMNTEAFF
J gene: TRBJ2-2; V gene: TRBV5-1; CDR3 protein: CASSLARWEMGTGELFF
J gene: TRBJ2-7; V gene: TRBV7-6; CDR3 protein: CASSPGSGRSYEQYF
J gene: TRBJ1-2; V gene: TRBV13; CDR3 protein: CASTAGGQGHGYTF
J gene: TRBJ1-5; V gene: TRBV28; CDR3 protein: CASMSLTPLQGPQHF
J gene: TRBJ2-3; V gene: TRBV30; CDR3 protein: CAWSSGRDTQYF
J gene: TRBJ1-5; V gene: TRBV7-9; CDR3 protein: CASSTQGDNQPQHF
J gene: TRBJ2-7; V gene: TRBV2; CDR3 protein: CASNQGAYEQYF
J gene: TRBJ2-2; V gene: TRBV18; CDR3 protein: CASSTYGIAINRDTGELFF
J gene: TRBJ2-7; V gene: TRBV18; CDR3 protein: CASSPSGIAYEQYF
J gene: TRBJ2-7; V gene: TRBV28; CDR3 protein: CASSLPGQVYEQYF
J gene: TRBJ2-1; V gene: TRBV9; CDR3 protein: CASSVRQGPYNEQFF
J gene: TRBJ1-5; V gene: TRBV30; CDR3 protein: CAWSPRGGGRNQPQHF
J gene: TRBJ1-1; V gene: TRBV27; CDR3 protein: CASSFREDTEAFF
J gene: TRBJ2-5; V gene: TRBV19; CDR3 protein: CASSISTAQETQYF
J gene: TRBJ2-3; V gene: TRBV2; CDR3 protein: CASRDRDRGTDTQYF
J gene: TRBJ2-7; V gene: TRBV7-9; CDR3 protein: CASSLEDPAGRPYEQYF
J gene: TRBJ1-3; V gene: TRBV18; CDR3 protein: CASSPDQGGPPGNTIYF
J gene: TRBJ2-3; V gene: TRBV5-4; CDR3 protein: CASSRPGQGTTDTQYF
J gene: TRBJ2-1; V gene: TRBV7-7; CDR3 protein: CASSLVGGGGNEQFF
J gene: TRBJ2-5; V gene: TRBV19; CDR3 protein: CASSMGEAQYF
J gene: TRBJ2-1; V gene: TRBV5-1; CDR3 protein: CASSLDRGVTSYNEQFF
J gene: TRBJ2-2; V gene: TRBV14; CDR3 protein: CASSQGPGGTGELFF
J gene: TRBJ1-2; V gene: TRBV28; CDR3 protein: CASSPQGAGYTF
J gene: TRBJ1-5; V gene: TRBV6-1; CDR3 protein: CASSQFSNQPQHF
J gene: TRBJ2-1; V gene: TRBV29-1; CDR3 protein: CSVEDTVAYNEQFF
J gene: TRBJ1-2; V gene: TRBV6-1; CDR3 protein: CASSGYLSGGHGYTF
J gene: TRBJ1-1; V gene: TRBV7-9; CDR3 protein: CASSPEGQATEAFF
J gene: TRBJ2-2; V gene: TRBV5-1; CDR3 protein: CASSWLGAGELFF
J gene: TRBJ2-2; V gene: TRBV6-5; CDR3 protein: CASSHRGGTGEPFF
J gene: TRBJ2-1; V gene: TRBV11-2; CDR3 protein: CASSSGQGIYNEQFF
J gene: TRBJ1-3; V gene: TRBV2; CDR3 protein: CASSNRGLDTIYF
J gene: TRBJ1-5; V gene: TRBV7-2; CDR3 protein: CASSLYITSNQPQHF
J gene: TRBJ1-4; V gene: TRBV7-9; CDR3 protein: CASSPPPGEKLFF
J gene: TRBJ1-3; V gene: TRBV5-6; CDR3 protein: CASSLGTGIGNTIYF
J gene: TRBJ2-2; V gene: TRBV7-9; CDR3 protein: CASSLFEGGPGTGELFF